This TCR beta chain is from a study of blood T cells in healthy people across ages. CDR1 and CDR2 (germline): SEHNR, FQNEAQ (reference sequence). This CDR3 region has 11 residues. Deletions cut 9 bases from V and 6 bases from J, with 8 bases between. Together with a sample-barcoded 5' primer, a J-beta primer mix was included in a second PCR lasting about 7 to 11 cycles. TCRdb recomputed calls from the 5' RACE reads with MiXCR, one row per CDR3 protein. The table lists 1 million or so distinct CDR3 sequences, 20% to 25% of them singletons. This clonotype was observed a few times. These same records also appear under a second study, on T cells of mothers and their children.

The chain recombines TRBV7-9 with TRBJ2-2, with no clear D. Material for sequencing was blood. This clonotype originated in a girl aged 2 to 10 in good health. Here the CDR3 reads CASTQSGELFF. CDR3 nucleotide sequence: TGTGCCAGTACACAATCCGGGGAGCTGTTTTTT.